This T cell receptor (beta chain) was found in a study of PD-L1 blockade in urothelial cancer (dated by TCRdb to about 2017). Background on the whole study: Therapy was started in the mid-2010s for all patients, and atezolizumab 1,200 mg was administered intravenously every 3 weeks. About 90% of the 29 patients were males with bladder-origin urothelial cancer, and about 65% of the 29 reported a prior smoking history. An ECOG performance status of 0 or 1 was recorded for the patients, and 0 to 3 prior chemotherapy regimens had been received by the patients. Blood samples were analyzed at two time points: 3 weeks after treatment start (second dose) and 6 weeks after treatment start. Blood samples gave a median of about 130,000 T cells and under 85,000 unique TCRs, with a median clonality of 0.080. The study was an exploratory multi-omic analysis of somatic, immune and clinical correlates of response to PD-L1 blockade with atezolizumab in urothelial cancer. Pretreatment tumor samples and matched peripheral blood, collected serially before and after atezolizumab treatment, underwent TCR sequencing. Durable clinical benefit was defined as progression-free survival longer than 6 months, and TCR features were also tested against progression-free and overall survival. In the same patients, whole exome sequencing and RNA sequencing of pretreatment tumors were performed in addition to TCR sequencing. Durable clinical benefit was achieved by nine patients but not by the remaining 20. Around 30 patients had pretreatment blood TCR-seq, about 25 had at least one posttreatment blood collection, and about 25 had tumor TCR-seq.

The intended sense of this specimen's time point label: pretreatment peripheral blood. A total of 29 patients with locally advanced or metastatic urothelial carcinoma, treated at Memorial Sloan Kettering on a trial protocol, made up the cohort. Peripheral blood mononuclear cells were collected from each patient pretreatment and during treatment, giving between 1 and 8 total time points per patient. The Qiagen DNeasy Blood extraction kit was used to purify genomic DNA from total PBMCs and from tumor samples. Collected pretreatment and during treatment, PBMCs were isolated and stored as previously described. The CDR3, cysteine through phenylalanine, is 14 amino acids long. The retained sequence is limited to the CDR3, 42 bases, with the frame set at the first base. Unmatched junction bases come to 7, with V trimmed by 5 bases and J by 6 bases. The germline V gene yields SNHLY for CDR1 and FYNNEI for CDR2.

Here is what the overall study found, with its caveats: Improved progression-free and overall survival was found to be associated with pretreatment peripheral blood TCR clonality below the median. Among patients with durable benefit, tumor-associated TCR clones showed greater expansion in peripheral blood 3 weeks after treatment started (n = 22, p = 0.022). Because the sample size was small (n ≈ 30) and many exploratory analyses were performed, the results are intended to be hypothesis-generating.

As concerns this clone: Its antigen has not been determined. Per-base qualities were not stored, and no clone one base away is much larger.

Synthetic TCR analog templates were spiked into each PCR to estimate absolute template abundance from read counts. The immunoSEQ assay was used to amplify TCRbeta CDR3 regions from genomic DNA with bias-controlled V and J gene primers. Rearranged TCRbeta segments were sequenced at approximately 20X coverage. The authors' pipeline ran thus. Sequencing errors were corrected by clustering, and CDR3s were annotated against IMGT so that V, D and J genes could be assigned. Downstream analyses used only productive TCRbeta rearrangements, leaving out any out-of-frame or stop-codon sequences. To compute clonality, Shannon entropy was normalized by the log of the number of unique productive sequences and then subtracted from one. Clones differing between time points or between blood and tumor were identified by Fisher's exact test with Benjamini-Hochberg correction at adjusted p below 0.01. TCRdb re-hosts the immuneACCESS table, in-frame sequences only. Its copies lack some clones; in the studies checked, an unresolved V gene accounts for under half of them, and the cause for the rest is not known. V, J and clone size reflect that table, while D and trimming were determined from the DNA. Recorded for this sample are tens of thousands of clones; around four fifths of them occurred a single time. The leading ten clones occupy approximately 14% of the sample.

The chain uses TRBV2 and TRBJ2-7, and 10 junctional nucleotides match TRBD1. This TCR was recovered from an older man with urothelial cancer. Source: PBMCs, taken around atezolizumab (anti-PD-L1) treatment. The CDR3 here reads CASSQTGGWLEQYF. The sequenced DNA: TGTGCCAGCAGTCAGACAGGGGGCTGGCTCGAGCAGTACTTC.